These T cell receptor beta chains were read from a single sample in a study of T cell responses to AZD1222 COVID-19 vaccine. Libraries were prepared by immunoSEQ multiplex PCR; TCRdb keeps only in-frame clonotypes and omits some of them. Among about 56,000 clones listed, about 80% were seen once. Sequenced material: peripheral blood, taken 28 days after the second AZD1222 dose. These receptors were obtained from an adult who received the AZD1222 COVID-19 vaccine. The CDR3 runs from the conserved cysteine through the conserved F or W. The D gene is left open where the match is weak. Size values are once, few and many counts, or a class for expanded clones, and some rows have none.

>-|TRBJ1-6|TRBV6-2/TRBV6-3|-
TGTGCCAGCAGTTACTCGTCTAGGGGGATGAATTCACCCCTCCACTTT
CASSYSSRGMNSPLHF
>-|TRBJ2-1|TRBV10-3|TRBD2
TGTGCCATCAGGGAGACTAGCGGGAGCTCCTACAATGAGCAGTTCTTC
CAIRETSGSSYNEQFF
>-|TRBJ2-3|TRBV5-4|-
TGTGCCAGCAGCCGTTTTGAGGAGCCTCGCACAGATACGCAGTATTTT
CASSRFEEPRTDTQYF
>-|TRBJ2-7|TRBV30|-
TGTGCCTGGAGTCGCCGTCAAATCTACGAGCAGTACTTC
CAWSRRQIYEQYF
>-|TRBJ2-5|TRBV19|TRBD1
TGTGCCAGTAGCCGACAGGGGCTGAACCAAGAGACCCAGTACTTC
CASSRQGLNQETQYF
>-|TRBJ1-3|TRBV10-3|TRBD1
TGTGCCATCAGTGAGGCCGGGACAGGGAAAGAAGGCATATATTTT
CAISEAGTGKEGIYF
>-|TRBJ2-1|TRBV10-3|-
TGTGCCACCCTTTTGGGGGAACAAACCTACAATGAGCAGTTCTTC
CATLLGEQTYNEQFF
>-|TRBJ2-1|TRBV11-2|TRBD1
TGTGCCAGCAGCTTACAATTAACCGGGACAGGGTTCGGTGAGCAGTTCTTC
CASSLQLTGTGFGEQFF
>few|TRBJ1-2|TRBV28|-
TGTGCCAGCACCGCCCTAAGGCCCAACTATGGCTACACCTTC
CASTALRPNYGYTF
>-|TRBJ1-1|TRBV19|-
TGTGCCAGTAGGGTTTCGGACACCTTGAACACTGAAGCTTTCTTT
CASRVSDTLNTEAFF
>-|TRBJ1-1|TRBV6-5|-
TGTGCCACCCGACCTCCCACAAGGAACACTGAAGCTTTCTTT
CATRPPTRNTEAFF
>-|TRBJ2-3|TRBV18|-
TGTGCCAGCTCACCAAGGAGGGGCAGCACAGATACGCAGTATTTT
CASSPRRGSTDTQYF
>-|TRBJ2-1|TRBV19|TRBD1
TGTGCCAGTAGTGACAGGGGGTACAACAATGAGCAGTTCTTC
CASSDRGYNNEQFF
>-|TRBJ1-3|TRBV5-1|-
TGCGCCAGCAGCGTGGGAGGCCTTGGAAACACCATATATTTT
CASSVGGLGNTIYF
>few|TRBJ2-7|TRBV27|-
TGTGCCAGCGCACCAGACAGTGTGATCTCCTACGAGCAGTACTTC
CASAPDSVISYEQYF
>-|TRBJ1-5|TRBV27|-
TGTGCCAGCAGTTTATCGGGGGGACAAGGGACGAATCAGCCCCAGCATTTT
CASSLSGGQGTNQPQHF
>few|TRBJ2-2|TRBV4-1|-
TGCGCCAGCAGCAAGCGTTCGGGGTATAACACCGGGGAGCTGTTTTTT
CASSKRSGYNTGELFF
>-|TRBJ2-1|TRBV29-1|-
TGCAGCTCCAGAGCCCCCTCCTACAATGAGCAGTTCTTC
CSSRAPSYNEQFF
>once|TRBJ2-7|TRBV11-2|-
TGTGCCAGCAGCTTTACTAGGTACGAGCAGTACTTC
CASSFTRYEQYF
>-|TRBJ1-6|TRBV7-2|-
TGTGCCAGCAGCTTATTAGCAGGGACTTCACCCCTCCACTTT
CASSLLAGTSPLHF
>-|TRBJ2-3|TRBV7-2|TRBD2
TGTGCCAGCAGCCCAGCGGGGGCGCGGACAGATACGCAGTATTTT
CASSPAGARTDTQYF
>-|TRBJ1-1|TRBV7-8|TRBD1
TGTGCCAGCAGCTTGGTAGGGGGCAGTTTCACTGAAGCTTTCTTT
CASSLVGGSFTEAFF
>-|TRBJ2-1|TRBV11-2|TRBD2
TGTGCCAGCAGCGCCAGGACTAGCGGGAGAGGGGATGAGCAGTTCTTC
CASSARTSGRGDEQFF
>-|TRBJ2-3|TRBV5-6|TRBD2
TGTGCCAGCAGCCTGCGGGGGGGCCGAACAGATACGCAGTATTTT
CASSLRGGRTDTQYF
>-|TRBJ2-7|TRBV5-1|TRBD2
TGCGCCAGCAGCTTGGAGTGGGGCGGGAGCTCCTACGAGCAGTACTTC
CASSLEWGGSSYEQYF
>once|TRBJ2-7|TRBV27|-
TGTGCCAGCAGTTTATTACAGGGCAATAACGAGCAGTACTTC
CASSLLQGNNEQYF
>-|TRBJ1-3|TRBV27|TRBD1
TGTGCCAGCAGTTTAACCGAAAGGGCAGGGGGAATCTCTGGAAACACCATATATTTT
CASSLTERAGGISGNTIYF
>-|TRBJ2-3|TRBV5-5|-
TGTGCCAGCAGCTTCGCAGGGAGCACAGATACGCAGTATTTT
CASSFAGSTDTQYF
>-|TRBJ1-2|TRBV6-2/TRBV6-3|-
TGTGCCAGCAGCGAACAGGGTCGGAGCTATGGCTACACCTTC
CASSEQGRSYGYTF
>few|TRBJ1-2|TRBV11-2|TRBD1
TGTGCCAGCAGCTTAGACCGGCGGGACAGAGGCTATGGCTACACCTTC
CASSLDRRDRGYGYTF
>-|TRBJ1-2|TRBV19|-
TGTGCCAGTAGTCCCAACGCGGGAGGCTACACCTTC
CASSPNAGGYTF
>-|TRBJ2-7|TRBV7-8|-
TGTGCCAGCAGCTTAGCGTCGGGACTTGCCTACGAGCAGTACTTC
CASSLASGLAYEQYF
>-|TRBJ2-7|TRBV7-8|-
TGTGCCAGCAGCTTAGGGAAGAGGGGGTACGAGCAGTACTTC
CASSLGKRGYEQYF
>-|TRBJ2-5|TRBV5-4|-
TGTGCCAGCAGCTCGCGGGCAGGGGAAGAGACCCAGTACTTC
CASSSRAGEETQYF
>-|TRBJ1-1|TRBV5-8|-
TGTGCCAGCAGCAACACAGGTCCTAACACTGAAGCTTTCTTT
CASSNTGPNTEAFF
>-|TRBJ1-1|TRBV5-6|-
TGTGCCAGCATCATCGGGGGGTACACTGAAGCTTTCTTT
CASIIGGYTEAFF
>-|TRBJ2-1|TRBV3-1/TRBV3-2|TRBD2
TGTGCCAGCAGCCAAGGGGGAGGGAATGAGCAGTTCTTC
CASSQGGGNEQFF
>-|TRBJ2-7|TRBV27|-
TGTGCCAGCAGTCAGACCCTCCGGAGCGGCACCTCCTACGAGCAGTACTTC
CASSQTLRSGTSYEQYF
>-|TRBJ2-5|TRBV5-6|-
TGTGCCAGTCAATCTGTGGGTGGGGAGACCCAGTACTTC
CASQSVGGETQYF
>-|TRBJ2-1|TRBV5-1|TRBD1
TGCGCCAGCAGCCAAACGACAGGGTCGAATGAGCAGTTCTTC
CASSQTTGSNEQFF
>-|TRBJ2-7|TRBV2|TRBD2
TGTGCCAGCAGTGTTGGTGCGGCGCTAGCGGGAGGAGACGAGCAGTACTTC
CASSVGAALAGGDEQYF
>-|TRBJ1-1|TRBV28|-
TGTGCCAGCAAGAGGGGCGCGGGCACTGAAGCTTTCTTT
CASKRGAGTEAFF
>-|TRBJ2-6|TRBV11-2|TRBD1
TGTGCCAGTTCTGACAGGGGTATGACCAACGTCCTGACTTTC
CASSDRGMTNVLTF
>-|TRBJ1-4|TRBV6-2/TRBV6-3|-
TGTGCCAGCAGTGCCCAAAAGAATGAAAAACTGTTTTTT
CASSAQKNEKLFF
>-|TRBJ1-2|TRBV6-5|-
TGTGCCAGCAGGGACTGGACAGCATATGGCTACACCTTC
CASRDWTAYGYTF
>-|TRBJ1-3|TRBV11-2|-
TGTGCCAGCTCCAGCGGGAGTACTGGAAACACCATATATTTT
CASSSGSTGNTIYF